The 5 T cell receptor beta chains below were found in one sample sequenced in a study of T-cell reconstitution after alpha-beta-depleted transplantation in children (dated by TCRdb to 2016 to 2017). Libraries were built with PCR. The sequencing machine was an Illumina HiSeq 2500. To normalize quantification of the TCRbeta repertoire, the TCR libraries were built with molecular barcoding that relied on unique molecular identifiers. The raw public reads went through TCRdb reprocessing: fastp at Q25, MiXCR clone calling, in-frame beta chains kept. Every distinct CDR3 protein forms one entry, paired with its most common genes and DNA. This sample has 600,000 to 700,000 distinct CDR3 sequences in its table, and approximately 17% of those were observed once. Approximately 1% of the sample goes to the ten largest clones. The starting material was PBMCs from the stem cell graft donor, obtained from the stem cell graft. The source of these receptors is a human donor who donated a stem cell graft to a child with acute myeloid leukemia.

The chain joins TRBV27 to TRBJ1-5, with 11 bases that match TRBD1. The CDR3 sequence is 15 residues long. CDR1 is MNHEY and CDR2 is SMNVEV in the germline V gene (reference sequence). The junction had 6 bases not matched to a gene; V was cut back by 4 bases and J by 7 bases. The CDR3 sequence: CASSWTGGLGQPQHF. CDR3 in DNA: TGTGCCAGCAGTTGGACAGGGGGCCTTGGGCAGCCCCAGCATTTT.

The chain is built from TRBV5-1 and TRBJ1-1, with a weak D call TRBD1 (5 bases). CDR3 length: 16 residues. CDR1 is SGHRS and CDR2 is YFSETQ in the germline V gene. V lost 0 bases, J lost 1 base, and 13 bases lay in between. DNA of the CDR3: TGCGCCAGCAGCTTGGCCCGGACAATTCGGAACACTGAAGCTTTCTTT. It specifies CASSLARTIRNTEAFF. The variable domain in full, with the rest retrieved from reference TRBV5-1 and TRBJ1-1, is KAGVTQTPRYLIKTRGQQVTLSCSPISGHRSVSWYQQTPGQGLQFLFEYFSETQRNKGNFPGRFSGRQFSNSRSEMNVSTLELGDSALYLCASSLARTIRNTEAFFGQGTRLTVV.

The chain employs TRBV20-1 and TRBJ2-5; D might be TRBD2 (5 bases). The V end lost 5 bases, the J end lost 6 bases, and 19 bases lay between the germline ends. The CDR3 length is 14 residues. Germline V gene lookup returns CDR1 DFQATT and CDR2 SNEGSKA (reference sequence). The CDR3 is CSAYRTEGGKTQYF. In DNA form, the CDR3 reads TGCAGTGCTTACCGGACCGAGGGCGGAAAGACCCAGTACTTC.

A word on this clonotype: Possible read error: a much larger clone is one base away. The V and J genes are TRBV25-1 and TRBJ1-4, with 10 bases that match TRBD1. Germline CDR1 and CDR2: MGHDK and SYGVNS. This CDR3 spans 13 amino acids. V was clipped by 4 bases and J by 14 bases; unmatched bases: 7. In DNA, the CDR3 is TGTGCCAGCAGTGGGTCAGACAGGGGGCACCTGTTTTTT. This translates into CASSGSDRGHLFF.

The J gene is TRBJ1-2, the V gene TRBV12-3 or TRBV12-4; 9 bases match TRBD1. The CDR3 has 15 amino acids. The ends lost 5 bases at V and 7 bases at J; junction bases unmatched: 11. This chain's CDR3 is CASSPDRGGNRGYTF. In DNA, the CDR3 is TGTGCCAGCAGTCCTGACAGGGGGGGAAATCGTGGCTACACCTTC.